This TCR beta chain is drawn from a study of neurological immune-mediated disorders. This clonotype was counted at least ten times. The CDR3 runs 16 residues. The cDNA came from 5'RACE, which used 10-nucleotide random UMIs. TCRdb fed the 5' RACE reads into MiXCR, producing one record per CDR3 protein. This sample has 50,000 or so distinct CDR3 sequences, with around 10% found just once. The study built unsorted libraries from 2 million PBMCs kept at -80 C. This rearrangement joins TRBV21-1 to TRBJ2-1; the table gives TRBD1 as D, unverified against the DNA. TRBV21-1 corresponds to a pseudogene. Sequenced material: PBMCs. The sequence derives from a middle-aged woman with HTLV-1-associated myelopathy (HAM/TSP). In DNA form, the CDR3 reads TGTGCGGGGCAGCCCGGGCTCCCCCGCTCCTACAATGAGCAGTTCTTC. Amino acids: CAGQPGLPRSYNEQFF.